This T cell receptor beta chain was sequenced during a study of T cells expressing NK-cell markers. TCRdb re-analyzed the 5' RACE reads; it lists each CDR3 protein once, without DNA. In all, the sample yields some 110,000 distinct CDR3 sequences. The germline V gene encodes CDR1 MNHEY and CDR2 SVGAGI. CDR3 size: 16 residues. The rearrangement uses TRBV6-5 and TRBJ2-5; the D call of TRBD2 rests on TCRdb alone, since no DNA is present to check it. The receptor was derived from a woman between 18 and 70 years old in good health. The material sequenced was blood T cells: a sorted CD56 or NKG2C T cell subset, CD4+ or CD8+ T cells, or bulk PBMC T cells (not recorded which). CDR3 amino acids: CASSYRPGLAGETQYF.